Below, 30 T cell receptor beta chains from the same sample are listed, as sequenced in a study of blood T cells in healthy people across ages. Primers used in a second PCR of roughly 7 to 12 cycles were a sample-barcoded 5' primer and a J-beta primer mix. TCRdb called the 5' RACE reads again in MiXCR, with one record for every CDR3 protein. Of 800,000 or so distinct CDR3 sequences listed, 20% to 30% are singletons. These data were also reused for a study on T cells of mothers and their children.

The sequenced material came from blood. These receptor sequences come from a boy between 10 and 17 years old in good health.

The J gene is TRBJ1-5, the V gene TRBV28; possible D gene TRBD1, 6 bases. Trimming stripped 5 bases from V and 5 bases from J, with 19 bases between. Germline loops: CDR1 MDHEN, CDR2 SYDVKM. The CDR3 is made up of 16 amino acids. The CDR3 sequence is CASSNAGRGEDQPQHF. DNA of the CDR3: TGTGCCAGCAGTAACGCGGGAAGGGGGGAAGATCAGCCCCAGCATTTT.

V gene TRBV5-1 combines with J gene TRBJ2-5; 7 bases are a match to TRBD1. V was clipped by 0 bases and J by 6 bases; unmatched bases: 5. The CDR3 loop spans 14 amino acids. CDR1 is SGHRS, CDR2 YFSETQ, per germline. The DNA for the CDR3 is TGCGCCAGCAGCTTGGGGGAGACAGGGAAGACCCAGTACTTC. Translation gives CASSLGETGKTQYF.

This sequence joins TRBV27 and TRBJ1-4; TRBD1 matches at 12 bases. V gave up 3 bases and J gave up 3 bases; unmatched junction bases: 5. Germline CDR1 MNHEY, CDR2 SMNVEV (reference sequence). The length of the CDR3 is 17 residues. The CDR3 protein is CASSFRDRGQANEKLFF. The CDR3 coding sequence is TGTGCCAGCAGTTTCCGGGACAGGGGGCAAGCTAATGAAAAACTGTTTTTT.

In this sample, this clonotype turned up a few times. V gene TRBV28 combines with J gene TRBJ2-1, with 9 nucleotides matching TRBD2. This CDR3 has 15 amino acids. V trimming: 5 bases; J trimming: 4 bases; junction bases outside the gene matches: 6. Per germline, CDR1 MDHEN and CDR2 SYDVKM. CDR3 bases: TGTGCCAGCAGTGTACCTAGCGGGGATTACAATGAGCAGTTCTTC. The encoded protein is CASSVPSGDYNEQFF.

This clonotype was recorded many times. The chain uses TRBV30 and TRBJ1-1; D ambiguous. The CDR3 covers 12 residues. Trimming took off 0 bases at V and 7 bases at J, with 9 bases between the two ends. The germline CDR1 and CDR2 sequences are GTSNPN and SVGIG (reference sequence). The CDR3 nucleotides are TGTGCCTGGAGTGTACGGGCAATTGAAGCTTTCTTT. This encodes CAWSVRAIEAFF.

This chain connects TRBV28 to TRBJ2-5; D remains ambiguous. The end of the DNA fits TRBJ2-7 better, so the J call may be wrong. CDR1 and CDR2 from the germline V gene are MDHEN and SYDVKM. The CDR3 covers 15 residues. CDR3 in amino acids: CASSRRDTLPYEQYF. The CDR3 nucleotides are TGTGCCAGCAGCAGACGTGACACACTACCCTACGAGCAGTACTTC.

On this clonotype itself: The conserved closing phenylalanine or tryptophan is absent in this CDR3, likely reflecting a read error. This chain links TRBV7-9 with TRBJ1-2; no firm D call. Trimming removed 4 bases at V and 4 bases at J, with 13 bases between. The CDR3 contains 14 residues. Germline values: CDR1 SEHNR, CDR2 FQNEAQ (reference sequence). The CDR3 loop reads CASSSLETAYGYTS. In DNA form, the CDR3 reads TGTGCCAGCAGCTCCCTCGAGACTGCCTATGGCTACACCTCC.

This clonotype occurred a few times. The chain carries TRBV6-1 and TRBJ1-2; unclear D gene. The V gene lost 4 bases and the J gene lost 2 bases, with 8 bases spanning the gap. The CDR3 sequence is 13 residues long. Germline CDR1 is MNHNS and CDR2 is SASEGT. For the CDR3, the DNA is TGTGCCAGCAGTGCCGGACTGAACTATGGCTACACCTTC. Its translation is CASSAGLNYGYTF.

Concerning this clonotype itself: A read error may be the cause here, since a much bigger clone is one base away. The chain combines TRBV29-1 with TRBJ2-5; no clear D gene. Germline V gene lookup returns CDR1 SQVTM and CDR2 ANQGSEA. V lost 3 bases and J 5 bases, leaving 13 bases between the germline ends. CDR3 length: 13 residues. In nucleotides, the CDR3 is TGCAGCGTTGAGATGGGTGGTTGGGAGACCCAGTACTTC. Amino acid sequence: CSVEMGGWETQYF. The full variable domain, completed using reference TRBV29-1 and TRBJ2-5, is SAVISQKPSRDICQRGTSLTIQCQVDSQVTMMFWYRQQPGQSLTLIATANQGSEATYESGFVIDKFPISRPNLTFSTLTVSNMSPEDSSIYLCSVEMGGWETQYFGPGTRLLVL.

The table lists this clonotype with a few counts. The genes are TRBV29-1 and TRBJ2-5; a possible D gene is TRBD1 (6 bases). CDR3 length: 13 amino acids. CDR1 and CDR2 from the germline V gene are SQVTM and ANQGSEA. V was pared by 7 bases and J by 1 base, with 13 bases between. CDR3 amino acids: CSAIPDSQETQYF. As DNA, the CDR3 is TGCAGCGCAATTCCGGACAGCCAAGAGACCCAGTACTTC.

The chain recombines TRBV7-9 with TRBJ2-5; tentatively, D is TRBD1 or TRBD2 (5 bases each). The J call may not be correct, given that the DNA end is closer to TRBJ2-1. Germline CDR1 and CDR2: SEHNR and FQNEAQ (reference sequence). This CDR3 is 16 amino acids long. The CDR3 region is CASSGRQGDFANEQFF. CDR3 bases: TGTGCCAGCAGCGGCCGGCAGGGAGATTTTGCCAATGAGCAGTTCTTC.

This clonotype was picked up a small number of times. CDR3: CASSDLKGPLGEQYF. CDR3 nucleotides: TGTGCCAGCAGTGACTTGAAGGGGCCCTTAGGAGAGCAGTACTTC. The V gene is TRBV27, the J gene TRBJ2-7; D possibly corresponds to TRBD1 (5 bases). V was pared by 5 bases and J by 7 bases, with 21 bases between. The CDR3 has 15 amino acids. CDR1 is MNHEY and CDR2 is SMNVEV in the germline V gene (reference sequence).

J is TRBJ1-1 and V is TRBV9; D possibly corresponds to TRBD1 (6 bases). Germline CDR1 is SGDLS and CDR2 is YYNGEE. V was trimmed by 2 bases and J by 0 bases, leaving 17 bases between them. CDR3 length: 17 residues. CDR3 in DNA: TGTGCCAGCAGCGTCATCCTCAGGGGCTGGGTGAACACTGAAGCTTTCTTT. Translating it yields CASSVILRGWVNTEAFF.

This clonotype was found a few times. V usage is TRBV6-6 and J usage is TRBJ2-5; D possibly corresponds to TRBD1 (5 bases). The V end lost 2 bases, the J end lost 3 bases, and 10 bases lay between the germline ends. Germline V gene data show CDR1 as MNHNY and CDR2 as SVGAGI (reference sequence). The length of the CDR3 is 14 residues. Written as DNA, the CDR3 is TGTGCCAGCAGTTACGGGGCAGGGAAAGAGACCCAGTACTTC. Protein sequence: CASSYGAGKETQYF.

The V call is TRBV29-1, the J call TRBJ1-1; no clear D. The CDR3 is 13 residues long. The germline V gene encodes CDR1 SQVTM and CDR2 ANQGSEA. V was clipped by 6 bases and J by 1 base, with 12 bases between them. CDR3 region: CSVRLSPNTEAFF. Written as DNA, the CDR3 is TGCAGCGTCCGACTGAGTCCGAACACTGAAGCTTTCTTT. Looking up the rest from reference TRBV29-1 and TRBJ1-1 gives the full variable domain: SAVISQKPSRDICQRGTSLTIQCQVDSQVTMMFWYRQQPGQSLTLIATANQGSEATYESGFVIDKFPISRPNLTFSTLTVSNMSPEDSSIYLCSVRLSPNTEAFFGQGTRLTVV.

The chain recombines TRBV12-3 or TRBV12-4 with TRBJ2-1, with D tentatively TRBD2 (5 bases). V lost 6 bases and J 8 bases, leaving 11 bases between the germline ends. This CDR3 contains 12 residues. CDR3 nucleotide sequence: TGTGCCAGCAGAGTGAGAGCGGATGAGCAGTTCTTC. It yields the protein CASRVRADEQFF.

As to this clonotype: The junction and the germline gene differ at one end; a read error may be behind it. The chain combines TRBV15 with TRBJ1-1; no firm D call. In germline, CDR1 is LNHNV, CDR2 YYDKDF (reference sequence). There are 16 residues in the CDR3. CDR3 sequence reads: CAASRDGRRRHTEAFF. Here the CDR3 DNA reads TGTGCCGCCAGCAGAGACGGCAGACGCCGCCACACTGAAGCTTTCTTT.

This clonotype came up a few times. The rearrangement links TRBV5-1 to TRBJ1-1; TRBD1 is a possible D gene (6 bases). The CDR3 contains 15 residues. V was trimmed by 5 bases and J by 1 base, leaving 15 bases between them. Germline CDR1 SGHRS, CDR2 YFSETQ. CDR3 nucleotide sequence: TGCGCCAGCAGGTCTGTTCCAGGGGAGAACACTGAAGCTTTCTTT. As protein: CASRSVPGENTEAFF. The entire variable domain, with the rest obtained from reference TRBV5-1 and TRBJ1-1, is as follows: KAGVTQTPRYLIKTRGQQVTLSCSPISGHRSVSWYQQTPGQGLQFLFEYFSETQRNKGNFPGRFSGRQFSNSRSEMNVSTLELGDSALYLCASRSVPGENTEAFFGQGTRLTVV.

Only a few counts were recorded for this clonotype. The chain carries TRBV6-6 and TRBJ2-1; D possibly corresponds to TRBD1 (6 bases). The CDR3 runs to 16 residues. Germline values: CDR1 MNHNY, CDR2 SVGAGI (reference sequence). The V gene lost 2 bases and the J gene lost 0 bases, with 11 bases spanning the gap. The CDR3: CASSYMTGSSYNEQFF. As DNA, the CDR3 is TGTGCCAGCAGTTACATGACAGGTAGCTCCTACAATGAGCAGTTCTTC.

The chain employs TRBV25-1 and TRBJ2-5; TRBD2 aligns across 9 bases. The J call may not be correct, given that the DNA end is closer to TRBJ2-7. The V gene's germline CDR1 is MGHDK and CDR2 SYGVNS. This CDR3 is built from 13 residues. CDR3 coding DNA: TGTGCCAGCAGTCGACTAGCGGACTCCGAGCAGTACTTC. Amino acids: CASSRLADSEQYF.

The chain has TRBV4-3 and TRBJ1-2; tentative D call: TRBD1 (5 bases). The CDR3 runs to 16 residues. The V end was cut by 2 bases, the J end by 6 bases, with 19 bases between. Germline V gives CDR1 LGHNA, CDR2 YSLEER. The CDR3 protein is CASSQSEIRAWDGYTF. CDR3 bases: TGCGCCAGCAGCCAATCTGAAATCAGGGCCTGGGATGGCTACACCTTC.

The chain is built from TRBV29-1 and TRBJ2-5; 13 bases align to TRBD2. With V trimmed by 4 bases and J by 2 bases, 10 bases remained unmatched. Germline V lookup: CDR1 SQVTM, CDR2 ANQGSEA. This CDR3 has 17 amino acids. The CDR3 spells CSVGGEGLAGLQETQYF. The CDR3 bases are TGCAGCGTTGGGGGCGAGGGACTAGCGGGATTGCAAGAGACCCAGTACTTC.

The chain links TRBV4-3 to TRBJ1-1, with D hard to call. The ends were cut back, 4 bases at V and 3 bases at J, with 15 bases in the middle. CDR3 size: 15 residues. The germline V gene encodes CDR1 LGHNA and CDR2 YSLEER. For the CDR3, the DNA is TGCGCCAGCAGCCCAGAGGATACTCCGGACACTGAAGCTTTCTTT. It yields the protein CASSPEDTPDTEAFF.

This clonotype has just a few counts. The J gene is TRBJ2-1, the V gene TRBV15, with D perhaps TRBD2 (6 bases). Deletions cut 4 bases from V and 7 bases from J, with 20 bases between. Germline-derived CDR1 and CDR2 are LNHNV and YYDKDF (reference sequence). This CDR3 has 16 amino acids. CDR3 nucleotide sequence: TGTGCCACCAGCATAACTGGGGCTAGCGACGGTAATGAGCAGTTCTTC. It is translated as CATSITGASDGNEQFF.

The rearrangement uses TRBV7-6 and TRBJ2-3; 8 bases fit TRBD1. The V and J ends lost 7 bases and 4 bases, in that order; junction bases with no gene match: 7. This CDR3 comprises 14 residues. Per germline, CDR1 SGHVS and CDR2 FNYEAQ. CDR3 residues: CASTWTGRPDTQYF. CDR3 sequence (DNA): TGTGCCAGCACCTGGACAGGGAGGCCAGATACGCAGTATTTT.

The genes are TRBV24-1 and TRBJ2-5; D perhaps matches TRBD1 (5 bases). Trimming cost V 5 bases and J 5 bases, with 20 bases left between them. The V gene's germline CDR1 is KGHDR and CDR2 SFDVKD. The CDR3 runs to 16 residues. CDR3 bases: TGTGCCACCAGTGGGTCAGAATCAGGGCGGTGGGAGACCCAGTACTTC. Residues: CATSGSESGRWETQYF.

The chain is built from TRBV19 and TRBJ2-3; D is perhaps TRBD1 (6 bases). CDR1 and CDR2 from the germline V gene are LNHDA and SQIVND (reference sequence). The germline V and J ends were trimmed by 10 bases and 6 bases, with 23 bases remaining between them. The CDR3 contains 15 residues. The chain's CDR3 is CATTDREGVRDTQYF. As DNA, the CDR3 is TGTGCCACCACGGACAGAGAGGGGGTTCGGGATACGCAGTATTTT.

This clonotype was detected a few times. V gene TRBV25-1 combines with J gene TRBJ1-1; weak D call: TRBD1 (5 bases). V lost 5 bases and J lost 11, with 18 bases in between. This CDR3 contains 13 residues. Germline values: CDR1 MGHDK, CDR2 SYGVNS. The CDR3 loop reads CASSTPGLLVAFF. For the CDR3, the DNA is TGTGCCAGCAGTACACCAGGGCTTCTGGTCGCTTTCTTT.

The genes are TRBV29-1 and TRBJ1-1; TRBD1 might be the D (6 bases). V gave up 7 bases and J gave up 4 bases, with 16 bases separating them. Germline V CDR1 and CDR2: SQVTM, ANQGSEA. The CDR3 extends over 13 amino acids. This CDR3 is CSAVMGGFTEAFF. The DNA of the CDR3 is TGCAGCGCCGTCATGGGGGGCTTCACTGAAGCTTTCTTT.

The chain recombines TRBV15 with TRBJ2-3, with D possibly TRBD1 on 5 matching bases. Trimming pared 0 bases from V and 2 bases from J, leaving 15 bases between. CDR1 LNHNV and CDR2 YYDKDF come from the germline V gene (reference sequence). This CDR3 is 17 amino acids long. As DNA, the CDR3 is TGTGCCACCAGCAGAGAGGGAAGGGGAACTCCCACAGATACGCAGTATTTT. Its protein product is CATSREGRGTPTDTQYF.